Shown below are 19 T cell receptor beta chains from a single sample sequenced in a study of CXCR3-negative and CXCR3-positive naive CD8 T cells. UMI-labeled TRB cDNA libraries were prepared by 5' RACE. TCRdb re-called the 5' RACE reads and gives one entry per CDR3 protein, without DNA. Its listing shows some 25,000 distinct CDR3 sequences. Specimen: naive CXCR3- CD8+ T cells from blood. Subset specified: CD45RO-CCR7+CD27+CD95- naive CD8+ T cells lacking CXCR3 (TNR3-). These receptors came from a human donor in good health. Some clones in this sample may be carry-over from other donors' samples.

The rearrangement links TRBV6-2 or TRBV6-3 to TRBJ2-5; TCRdb gives TRBD1 as the D gene, but with no DNA this cannot be confirmed. This CDR3 comprises 15 residues. The germline V gene encodes CDR1 MNHEY and CDR2 SVGEGT. The CDR3 spells CASSRDSVIQETQYF.

V gene TRBV27 combines with J gene TRBJ1-1; without DNA, the TCRdb call of TRBD1 cannot be checked. The CDR3 extends over 15 amino acids. Germline V gene data show CDR1 as MNHEY and CDR2 as SMNVEV (reference sequence). CDR3 loop: CASSSFPGGNTEAFF.

The J gene is TRBJ2-1, the V gene TRBV19; there is no DNA to check the TCRdb D call of TRBD1. Germline loops: CDR1 LNHDA, CDR2 SQIVND (reference sequence). The CDR3 has 14 residues. CDR3 in amino acids: CASRDRASYNEQFF.

This clonotype ranks as medium-sized in terms of frequency. The chain combines TRBV29-1 with TRBJ2-7; absent DNA, TCRdb's TRBD1 call cannot be checked. The germline V gene has CDR1 SQVTM and CDR2 ANQGSEA. The CDR3 runs to 12 residues. The chain's CDR3 is CSVTGQGYEQYF.

The chain uses TRBV25-1 and TRBJ2-7; TCRdb reports TRBD1, a call that lacks DNA to check it against. The CDR3 spans 13 residues. Germline CDR1 is MGHDK and CDR2 is SYGVNS. CDR3: CASNQGNSYEQYF.

V is TRBV4-1 and J is TRBJ1-5. The length of the CDR3 is 18 residues. CDR1 MGHRA and CDR2 YSYEKL come from the germline V gene. The CDR3 sequence is CASSPRVSSDSPYQPQHF.

The chain uses TRBV27 and TRBJ2-7; no DNA is available, so the TRBD1 call from TCRdb remains unchecked. From germline, CDR1 is MNHEY and CDR2 SMNVEV (reference sequence). The CDR3 runs 13 residues. The chain's CDR3 is CASLGQGDYEQYF.

The chain couples TRBV4-3 to TRBJ2-7. Germline-derived CDR1 and CDR2 are LGHNA and YSLEER. The CDR3 has 16 amino acids. This chain's CDR3 is CASSQDWSGSSYEQYF.

By frequency, this clonotype is medium-sized. V is TRBV6-6 and J is TRBJ2-5; TCRdb names TRBD1, which stays unverified in the absence of DNA. Germline V gives CDR1 MNHNY, CDR2 SVGAGI (reference sequence). The CDR3 contains 16 residues. The CDR3 region is CASSYSVGAAQETQYF.

J is TRBJ2-7 and V is TRBV4-1; the TCRdb D gene call, TRBD1, has no DNA to confirm it. The CDR3 length is 16 residues. Germline CDR1 MGHRA, CDR2 YSYEKL. The CDR3 loop is CASSLLTPGTHYEQYF.

J is TRBJ2-3 and V is TRBV4-3. Germline V CDR1 and CDR2: LGHNA, YSLEER. CDR3 length equals 14 residues. The CDR3 sequence: CASSQDVGTDTQYF.

The genes are TRBV4-3 and TRBJ1-1; no DNA is available, so the TRBD1 call from TCRdb remains unchecked. The CDR3 sequence is 15 residues long. CDR1 is LGHNA and CDR2 is YSLEER in the germline V gene. CDR3 residues: CASSQFGTGTTEAFF.

V is TRBV4-3 and J is TRBJ1-2; absent DNA, TCRdb's TRBD1 call cannot be checked. This CDR3 has 15 residues. CDR1 and CDR2 (germline): LGHNA, YSLEER. This CDR3 reads CASSQRTGGHGGYTF.

The CDR3 region is CASSQDYGGATDTQYF. This chain uses TRBV4-3 with TRBJ2-3; TCRdb's D call of TRBD2 is untestable without DNA. CDR1 and CDR2 (germline): LGHNA, YSLEER. The CDR3 has 16 residues.

This chain connects TRBV7-6 to TRBJ2-1; TCRdb names TRBD1, which stays unverified in the absence of DNA. The CDR3 length is 17 residues. Germline CDR1 is SGHVS and CDR2 is FNYEAQ. The CDR3 reads CASSLPSGTALNNEQFF.

The chain carries TRBV29-1 and TRBJ2-1; with no DNA, the TCRdb D assignment of TRBD1 cannot be verified. There are 15 residues in the CDR3. Germline values: CDR1 SQVTM, CDR2 ANQGSEA. The CDR3 region is CSVELGQVTSEGQFF.

J is TRBJ2-7 and V is TRBV29-1. The CDR3 contains 13 residues. Germline-derived CDR1 and CDR2 are SQVTM and ANQGSEA. The CDR3 loop is CSVVDRGSYEQYF.

This chain connects TRBV4-2 to TRBJ2-5; TCRdb indicates TRBD1, and absent DNA this call remains unverified. CDR1 LGHNA and CDR2 YNFKEQ come from the germline V gene. This CDR3 has 13 residues. This CDR3 is CASTEGLWETQYF.

The gene calls are TRBV5-1 and TRBJ2-7; the D gene TCRdb calls, TRBD1, cannot be checked with no DNA. CDR1 is SGHRS, CDR2 YFSETQ, per germline. The CDR3 length is 14 residues. The CDR3 protein is CASAQDRGAYEQYF.